This TCR beta chain was sequenced for a study of shared clonotypes between healthy human individuals. Study background: A couple of women and three men aged 18 to 49 served as donors. There were three CD4 naive, three CD4 memory, two CD8 naive and one CD8 memory plates per donor. Regarding the study as a whole: How much donors shared clonotypes was expected to be affected by sequencing depth.

Among the donors, all were Caucasian adults who lived in Nashville, Tennessee. Germline assignment: CDR1 KGHSH and CDR2 LQKENI. Deletions cut 2 bases from V and 5 bases from J, with 22 bases between. This CDR3 is built from 17 residues. Sequencing used immunoSEQ multiplex PCR; TCRdb keeps in-frame clones, though not all of them. The sample includes about 1.5 million clones, 95% to 99% seen only once; the top ten take around 0.45%. Comments on this clone: What it binds is not known.

The sequenced sample consisted of naive CD4+ T cells sorted from blood. Subset of the sample: CD45RA+ positively selected. The TCR originated in a man aged 30 to 39 in good health. The chain is built from TRBV18 and TRBJ2-7, with a tentative D call TRBD2 (8 bases). The CDR3 coding sequence is TGTGCCAGCTCACCATTAGGGGGCACTGCGGGAGGCCACGAGCAGTACTTC. Translating gives CASSPLGGTAGGHEQYF.